The source of this T cell receptor beta chain is a study of cytomegalovirus exposure and HLA in healthy donors. Amplification used 60 Vbeta primers and 13 Jbeta primers. Sequencing used immunoSEQ multiplex PCR; TCRdb keeps in-frame clones, though not all of them. The profile shows 150,000 to 200,000 clones, around 85% of them singletons. Germline V lookup: CDR1 SGHRS, CDR2 YFSETQ. This CDR3 comprises 15 residues. The trim removed 0 bases at V and 4 bases at J, leaving 4 bases unmatched. The TCR sequence derives from a man younger than 30 in good health and CMV-seropositive. The J gene is TRBJ2-5, the V gene TRBV5-1, with 9 bases that match TRBD2. What was sequenced was PBMCs. The CDR3 sequence is CASSLAPAGGETQYF. In DNA form, the CDR3 reads TGCGCCAGCAGCTTGGCCCCAGCGGGGGGAGAGACCCAGTACTTC.